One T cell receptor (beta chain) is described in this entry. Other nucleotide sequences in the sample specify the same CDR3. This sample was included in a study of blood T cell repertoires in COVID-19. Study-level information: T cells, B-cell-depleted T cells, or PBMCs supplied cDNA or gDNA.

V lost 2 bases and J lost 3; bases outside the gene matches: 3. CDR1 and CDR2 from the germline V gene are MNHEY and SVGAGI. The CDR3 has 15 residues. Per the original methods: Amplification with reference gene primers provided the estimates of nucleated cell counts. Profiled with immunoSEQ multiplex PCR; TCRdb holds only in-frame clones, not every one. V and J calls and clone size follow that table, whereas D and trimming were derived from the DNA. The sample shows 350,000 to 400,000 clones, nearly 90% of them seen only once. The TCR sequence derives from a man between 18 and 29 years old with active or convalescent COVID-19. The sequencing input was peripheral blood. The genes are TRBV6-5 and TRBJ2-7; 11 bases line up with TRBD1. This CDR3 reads CASSYGGTGGYEQYF. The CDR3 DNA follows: TGTGCCAGCAGTTACGGAGGGACAGGGGGCTACGAGCAGTACTTC.